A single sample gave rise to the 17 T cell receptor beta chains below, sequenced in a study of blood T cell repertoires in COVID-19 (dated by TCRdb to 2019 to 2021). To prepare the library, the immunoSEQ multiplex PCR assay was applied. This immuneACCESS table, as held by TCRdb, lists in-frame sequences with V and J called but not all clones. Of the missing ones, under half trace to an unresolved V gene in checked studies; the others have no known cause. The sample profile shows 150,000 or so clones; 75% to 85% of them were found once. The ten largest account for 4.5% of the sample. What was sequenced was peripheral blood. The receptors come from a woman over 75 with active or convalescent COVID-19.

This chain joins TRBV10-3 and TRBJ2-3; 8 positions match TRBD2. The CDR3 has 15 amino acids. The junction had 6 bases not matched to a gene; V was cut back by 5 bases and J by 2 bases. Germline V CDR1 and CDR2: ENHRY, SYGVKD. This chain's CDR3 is CAISTGGATTDTQYF. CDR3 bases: TGTGCCATCAGTACCGGGGGGGCGACCACAGATACGCAGTATTTT.

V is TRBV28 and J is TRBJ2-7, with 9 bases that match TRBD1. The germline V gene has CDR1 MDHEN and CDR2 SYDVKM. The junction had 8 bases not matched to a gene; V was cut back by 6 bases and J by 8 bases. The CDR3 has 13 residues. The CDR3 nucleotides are TGTGCCAGCAGCCCGGGGACAGGGATGCAGCAGTACTTC. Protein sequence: CASSPGTGMQQYF.

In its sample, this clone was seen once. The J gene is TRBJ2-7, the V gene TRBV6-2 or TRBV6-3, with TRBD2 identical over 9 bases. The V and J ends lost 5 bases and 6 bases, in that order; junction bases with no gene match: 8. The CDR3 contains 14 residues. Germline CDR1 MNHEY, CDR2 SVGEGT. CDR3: CASSPAGGRLEQYF. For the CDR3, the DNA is TGTGCCAGCAGTCCAGCGGGGGGCCGTCTCGAGCAGTACTTC.

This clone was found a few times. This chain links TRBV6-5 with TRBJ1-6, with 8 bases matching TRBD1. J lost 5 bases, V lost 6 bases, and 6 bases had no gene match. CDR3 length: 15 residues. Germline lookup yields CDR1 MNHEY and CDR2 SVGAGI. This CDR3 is CASSPTGVNNSPLHF. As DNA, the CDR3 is TGTGCCAGCAGCCCGACAGGGGTCAATAATTCACCCCTCCACTTT.

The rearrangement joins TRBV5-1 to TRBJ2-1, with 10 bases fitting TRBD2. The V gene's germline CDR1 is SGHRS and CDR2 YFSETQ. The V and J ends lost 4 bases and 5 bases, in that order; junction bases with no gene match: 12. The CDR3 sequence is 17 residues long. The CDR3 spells CASSQWGRLAGNNEQFF. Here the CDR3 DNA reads TGCGCCAGCAGCCAGTGGGGGCGACTAGCGGGTAACAATGAGCAGTTCTTC.

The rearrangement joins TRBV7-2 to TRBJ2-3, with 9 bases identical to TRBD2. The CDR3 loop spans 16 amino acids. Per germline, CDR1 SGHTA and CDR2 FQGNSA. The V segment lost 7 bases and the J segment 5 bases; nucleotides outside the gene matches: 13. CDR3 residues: CASTLMAGGPEDTQYF. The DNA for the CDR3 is TGTGCCAGCACCCTAATGGCGGGGGGGCCGGAAGATACGCAGTATTTT.

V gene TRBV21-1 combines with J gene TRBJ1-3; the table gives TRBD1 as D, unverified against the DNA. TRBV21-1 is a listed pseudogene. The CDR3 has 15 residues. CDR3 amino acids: CASSTTANSGNTIYF. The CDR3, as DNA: TGTGCCAGCAGCACGACAGCCAACTCTGGAAACACCATATATTTT.

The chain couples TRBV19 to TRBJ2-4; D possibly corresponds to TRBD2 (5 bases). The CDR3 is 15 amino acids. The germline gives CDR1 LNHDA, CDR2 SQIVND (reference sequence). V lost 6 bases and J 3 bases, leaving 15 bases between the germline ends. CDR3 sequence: CASSTLRGYKNIQYF. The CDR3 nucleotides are TGTGCCAGTAGCACCCTGCGCGGGTACAAAAACATTCAGTACTTC.

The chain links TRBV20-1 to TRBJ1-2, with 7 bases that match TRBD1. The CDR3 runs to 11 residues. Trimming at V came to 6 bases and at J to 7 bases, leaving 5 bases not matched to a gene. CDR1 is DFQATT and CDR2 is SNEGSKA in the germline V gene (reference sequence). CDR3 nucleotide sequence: TGCAGTGCCCGTAGACAGGGTGGCTACACCTTC. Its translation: CSARRQGGYTF.

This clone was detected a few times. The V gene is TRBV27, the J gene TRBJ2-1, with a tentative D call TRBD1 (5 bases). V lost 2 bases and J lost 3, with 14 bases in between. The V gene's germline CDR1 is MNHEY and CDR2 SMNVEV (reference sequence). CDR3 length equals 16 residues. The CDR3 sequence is CASSLGAGLVYNEQFF. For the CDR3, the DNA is TGTGCCAGCAGTTTAGGGGCAGGCCTTGTCTACAATGAGCAGTTCTTC.

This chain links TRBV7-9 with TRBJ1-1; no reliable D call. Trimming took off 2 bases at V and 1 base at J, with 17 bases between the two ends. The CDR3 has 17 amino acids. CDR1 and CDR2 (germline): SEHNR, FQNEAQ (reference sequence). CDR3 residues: CASSLYELAEKNTEAFF. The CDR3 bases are TGTGCCAGCAGCTTATATGAATTGGCGGAAAAGAACACTGAAGCTTTCTTT.

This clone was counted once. The DNA of the CDR3 is TGTGCCAGCAGCCAGGCGGGGGGCCAAGAGACCCAGTACTTC. Amino acids: CASSQAGGQETQYF. This sequence joins TRBV3-1 (or the pseudogene TRBV3-2) and TRBJ2-5, with 8 bases matching TRBD2. The J segment lost 1 base and the V segment lost 3 bases, leaving 1 base of the junction unmatched. The CDR3 extends over 14 amino acids. In germline, CDR1 is LGHDT, CDR2 YNNKEL (reference sequence).

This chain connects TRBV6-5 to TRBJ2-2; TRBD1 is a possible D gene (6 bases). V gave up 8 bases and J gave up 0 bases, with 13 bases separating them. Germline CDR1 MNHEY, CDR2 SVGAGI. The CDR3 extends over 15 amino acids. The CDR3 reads CASYKGGANTGELFF. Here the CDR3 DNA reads TGTGCCAGCTACAAAGGGGGTGCGAACACCGGGGAGCTGTTTTTT.

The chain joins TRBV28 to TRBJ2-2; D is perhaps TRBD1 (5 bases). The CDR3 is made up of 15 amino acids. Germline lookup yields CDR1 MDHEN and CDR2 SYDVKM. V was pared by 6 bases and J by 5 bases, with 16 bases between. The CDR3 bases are TGTGCCAGCAGGGGCGACAGAGTCCGTACCGGGGAGCTGTTTTTT. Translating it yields CASRGDRVRTGELFF.

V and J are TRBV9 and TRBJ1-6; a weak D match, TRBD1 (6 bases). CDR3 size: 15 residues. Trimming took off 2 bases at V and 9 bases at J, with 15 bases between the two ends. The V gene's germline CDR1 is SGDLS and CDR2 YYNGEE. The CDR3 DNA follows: TGTGCCAGCAGCGTTGCCGACAGGCCCAGTTCACCCCTCCACTTT. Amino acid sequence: CASSVADRPSSPLHF.

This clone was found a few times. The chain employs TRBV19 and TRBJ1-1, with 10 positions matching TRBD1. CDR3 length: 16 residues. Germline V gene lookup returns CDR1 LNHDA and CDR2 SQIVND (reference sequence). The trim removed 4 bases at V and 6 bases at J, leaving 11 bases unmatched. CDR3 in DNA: TGTGCCAGTAGTACGGGGACAGGGGTGGCCGTGGCTGAAGCTTTCTTT. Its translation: CASSTGTGVAVAEAFF.

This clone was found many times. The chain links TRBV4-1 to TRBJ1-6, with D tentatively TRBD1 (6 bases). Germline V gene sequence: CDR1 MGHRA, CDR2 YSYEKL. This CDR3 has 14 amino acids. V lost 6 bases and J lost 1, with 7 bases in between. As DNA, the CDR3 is TGCGCCAGCAGGCAGGGGTCCTATAATTCACCCCTCCACTTT. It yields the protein CASRQGSYNSPLHF.